What follows is one TCR beta chain and its context. Its antigen is as yet unknown. V was shortened by 5 bases and J by 3 bases, with 14 bases between the two germline ends. The CDR3 is 14 residues long. Germline-derived CDR1 and CDR2 are SGHNT and YYREEE (reference sequence). The sample belongs to a study of cytomegalovirus exposure and HLA in healthy donors. Whole-study findings and limits: One later analysis reportedly identified an Asian-associated ancestry cluster that showed fewer N-insertions than the approximately 700-donor mean. The classifier was said to identify cytomegalovirus status with high specificity and sensitivity. Among the sequence variants, a highly shared cluster was likely an artifact of sequencing. Available immune exposure information covered CMV serostatus only.

PCR used 60 Vbeta primers and 13 Jbeta primers. The protocol was immunoSEQ multiplex PCR, while the TCRdb copy is restricted to in-frame clones and leaves out a portion. The sample lists tens of thousands of clones; roughly 76% were seen once. Sequences were obtained from PBMCs. This receptor was obtained from a man between 18 and 35 years old in good health and CMV-seronegative. The chain employs TRBV5-4 and TRBJ1-2; a possible D gene is TRBD1 (5 bases). The CDR3 sequence: CASSFGARDYGYTF. Written as DNA, the CDR3 is TGTGCCAGCAGTTTTGGGGCCCGAGACTATGGCTACACCTTC.